A single sample is the source of the 17 T cell receptor beta chains below, sequenced in a study of CD8 T cells in ankylosing spondylitis. Study-wide findings and caveats: The study identified a TCR beta motif of seven or eight highly homologous variants that appeared characteristic of ankylosing spondylitis blood.

TCRdb passed the 5' RACE reads through MiXCR, listing each CDR3 protein once. The profile shows hundreds of thousands of distinct CDR3 sequences, 12% of them singletons. For these TCRs, the target antigens are not known. Sequencing was performed on blood, either unsorted or a sorted T cell fraction (not recorded which). These receptors were taken from a male donor with ankylosing spondylitis.

This clonotype has more than one count but fewer than ten. The J gene is TRBJ2-1, the V gene TRBV20-1, with 8 nucleotides matching TRBD2. CDR1 and CDR2 (germline): DFQATT, SNEGSKA (reference sequence). CDR3 length: 16 amino acids. The junction had 11 bases not matched to a gene; V was cut back by 5 bases and J by 2 bases. The DNA for the CDR3 is TGCAGTGCTTTAATCACTGCCGGGGGGGCCTACAATGAGCAGTTCTTC. Protein product: CSALITAGGAYNEQFF.

This chain uses TRBV3-1 with TRBJ2-7; TRBD1 might be the D (7 bases). CDR1 and CDR2 (germline): LGHDT, YNNKEL (reference sequence). This CDR3 is built from 15 residues. The V end lost 0 bases, the J end lost 7 bases, and 16 bases lay between the germline ends. This CDR3 reads CASSQDRVTGREQYF. The DNA of the CDR3 is TGTGCCAGCAGCCAAGATCGTGTGACAGGGAGGGAGCAGTACTTC.

This clonotype was recorded a few times. J is TRBJ2-1 and V is TRBV5-1, with TRBD2 matching over 7 bases. With V trimmed by 4 bases and J by 10 bases, 5 bases remained unmatched. The CDR3 spans 12 residues. Per the germline V gene, CDR1 is SGHRS and CDR2 is YFSETQ. CDR3 DNA: TGCGCCAGCAGCAGGGAGGGAGCGGAGCAGTTCTTC. Protein product: CASSREGAEQFF. Drawing the rest from reference TRBV5-1 and TRBJ2-1, the complete variable domain is KAGVTQTPRYLIKTRGQQVTLSCSPISGHRSVSWYQQTPGQGLQFLFEYFSETQRNKGNFPGRFSGRQFSNSRSEMNVSTLELGDSALYLCASSREGAEQFFGPGTRLTVL.

In its sample, this clonotype was seen many times. The V gene is TRBV20-1, the J gene TRBJ1-2; D is perhaps TRBD1 (5 bases). Trimming removed 3 bases at V and 8 bases at J, with 10 bases between. The length of the CDR3 is 11 residues. Germline V gene lookup returns CDR1 DFQATT and CDR2 SNEGSKA (reference sequence). This CDR3 reads CSARKGHGYTF. CDR3 sequence (DNA): TGCAGTGCTAGGAAGGGGCACGGCTACACCTTC.

The J gene is TRBJ1-3, the V gene TRBV12-3 or TRBV12-4; D is undetermined. CDR3 length: 15 residues. V dropped 4 bases and J dropped 1 base, with 11 bases sitting between them. In DNA form, the CDR3 reads TGTGCCAGCAGTTCGTCGTGGTTTTCTGGAAACACCATATATTTT. This encodes CASSSSWFSGNTIYF.

The sample holds many counts of this clonotype. The chain couples TRBV6-5 to TRBJ1-3, with D perhaps matching TRBD1 (5 bases). Looked up from germline, CDR1 is MNHEY and CDR2 is SVGAGI. There are 14 residues in the CDR3. V was cut by 2 bases and J by 0 bases, with 5 bases left in between. The CDR3 loop reads CASSYGASGNTIYF. The CDR3 DNA reads TGTGCCAGCAGTTACGGGGCCTCTGGAAACACCATATATTTT.

This clonotype was counted ten times or more. The chain has TRBV9 and TRBJ2-5; maybe TRBD1 (6 bases). The CDR3 has 15 residues. Germline V gives CDR1 SGDLS, CDR2 YYNGEE. V gave up 3 bases and J gave up 5 bases, with 17 bases separating them. The CDR3 is CASSAGATRLETQYF. CDR3 nucleotide sequence: TGTGCCAGCAGCGCAGGGGCCACAAGGTTGGAGACCCAGTACTTC.

This clonotype was recorded a few times. V is TRBV4-3 and J is TRBJ2-3, with 10 bases that match TRBD2. The CDR3 runs 16 residues. Germline assignment: CDR1 LGHNA and CDR2 YSLEER. The V and J ends lost 3 bases and 6 bases, in that order; junction bases with no gene match: 9. The CDR3 is CASSHRSSGSSDTQYF. The CDR3 region has the DNA TGCGCCAGCAGCCACAGGTCTAGCGGGAGCTCGGATACGCAGTATTTT.

V usage is TRBV5-1 and J usage is TRBJ2-2, with TRBD1 as a possible D gene (5 bases). Trimming removed 2 bases from V and 0 bases from J, with 8 bases in between. The germline V gene encodes CDR1 SGHRS and CDR2 YFSETQ. The CDR3 consists of 15 residues. The CDR3 coding sequence is TGCGCCAGCAGCTTTACACAGGCGAACACCGGGGAGCTGTTTTTT. Protein: CASSFTQANTGELFF. Combining the CDR3 with reference TRBV5-1 and TRBJ2-2 gives the whole variable domain KAGVTQTPRYLIKTRGQQVTLSCSPISGHRSVSWYQQTPGQGLQFLFEYFSETQRNKGNFPGRFSGRQFSNSRSEMNVSTLELGDSALYLCASSFTQANTGELFFGEGSRLTVL.

The chain has TRBV12-3 or TRBV12-4 and TRBJ1-4; D ambiguous. There are 13 residues in the CDR3. V lost 6 bases and J 7 bases, leaving 12 bases between the germline ends. CDR3 residues: CASSLTGSEKLFF. The CDR3 DNA is TGTGCCAGCAGCCTGACTGGGAGTGAAAAACTGTTTTTT.

This clonotype was observed many times. The genes are TRBV7-9 and TRBJ1-5; a weak D match, TRBD1 (6 bases). The V gene lost 2 bases and the J gene lost 2 bases, with 10 bases spanning the gap. CDR1 is SEHNR, CDR2 FQNEAQ, per germline (reference sequence). The CDR3 sequence is 15 residues long. The CDR3 protein is CASSLMGAGNQPQHF. DNA of the CDR3: TGTGCCAGCAGCTTAATGGGGGCAGGCAATCAGCCCCAGCATTTT.

This clonotype has more than one count but fewer than ten. The genes are TRBV20-1 and TRBJ1-1; no firm D call. Germline-derived CDR1 and CDR2 are DFQATT and SNEGSKA (reference sequence). CDR3 size: 12 residues. V was shortened by 3 bases and J by 4 bases, with 9 bases between the two germline ends. CDR3 sequence reads: CSASGWGTEAFF. CDR3 nucleotides: TGCAGTGCTAGTGGGTGGGGCACTGAAGCTTTCTTT.

This clonotype appeared a few times. V usage is TRBV4-3 and J usage is TRBJ2-2; D is uncertain. The CDR3 is made up of 14 amino acids. Trimming pared 6 bases from V and 5 bases from J, leaving 13 bases between. CDR1 is LGHNA, CDR2 YSLEER, per germline. CDR3 in amino acids: CASRSYPGTGELFF. The CDR3 DNA reads as TGCGCCAGCAGATCTTACCCGGGTACCGGGGAGCTGTTTTTT.

The chain joins TRBV3-1 to TRBJ1-1; 12 nucleotides align to TRBD1. Germline CDR1 LGHDT, CDR2 YNNKEL (reference sequence). The CDR3 is 19 residues long. V shed 3 bases, J shed 4 bases, and the junction held 15 bases outside the gene matches. The CDR3, as DNA: TGTGCCAGCAGCCATCGCTTCCGGGACAGGGGGCTAAAGGGCACTGAAGCTTTCTTT. Translation gives CASSHRFRDRGLKGTEAFF.

This clonotype has ten or more counts. J is TRBJ1-5 and V is TRBV12-3 or TRBV12-4, with D possibly matching TRBD1 (5 bases). Between the trimmed V and J ends, which lost 5 bases and 5 bases, there was a span of 13 bases. This CDR3 spans 14 amino acids. The CDR3 coding sequence is TGTGCCAGCAGTCCCTTGGGACCCCATCAGCCCCAGCATTTT. This codes for CASSPLGPHQPQHF.

This clonotype has a handful of counts. J is TRBJ1-5 and V is TRBV27; TRBD1 might be the D (6 bases). Germline CDR1 reads MNHEY; CDR2 reads SMNVEV (reference sequence). V was pared by 5 bases and J by 0 bases, with 11 bases between. The CDR3 covers 15 residues. This chain's CDR3 is CASSVGAHSNQPQHF. The CDR3 bases are TGTGCCAGCAGTGTGGGGGCCCATAGCAATCAGCCCCAGCATTTT.

This clonotype was observed at least ten times. The V and J genes are TRBV29-1 and TRBJ2-7; TRBD1 matches at 10 bases. Germline V CDR1 and CDR2: SQVTM, ANQGSEA. With 7 bases clipped from V and 2 bases from J, the junction kept 5 bases outside the gene matches. The CDR3 has 13 residues. Written as DNA, the CDR3 is TGCAGCGCCGGGACAGGGGTGACCTACGAGCAGTACTTC. Protein sequence: CSAGTGVTYEQYF.